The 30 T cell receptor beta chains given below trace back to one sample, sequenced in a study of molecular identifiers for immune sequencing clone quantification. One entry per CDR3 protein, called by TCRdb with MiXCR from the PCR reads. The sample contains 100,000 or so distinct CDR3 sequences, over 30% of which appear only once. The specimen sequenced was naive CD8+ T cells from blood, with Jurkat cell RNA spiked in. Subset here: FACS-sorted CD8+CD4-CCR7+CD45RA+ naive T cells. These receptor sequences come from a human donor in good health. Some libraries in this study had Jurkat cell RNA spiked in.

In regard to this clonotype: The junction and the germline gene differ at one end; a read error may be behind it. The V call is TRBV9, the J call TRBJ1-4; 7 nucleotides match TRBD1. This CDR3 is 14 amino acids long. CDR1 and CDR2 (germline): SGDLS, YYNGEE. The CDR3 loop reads CASSVETGREKLIF. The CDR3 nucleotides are TGTGCCAGCAGCGTAGAGACAGGGAGGGAAAAACTGATTTTT. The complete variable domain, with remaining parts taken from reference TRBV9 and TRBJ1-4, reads DSGVTQTPKHLITATGQRVTLRCSPRSGDLSVYWYQQSLDQGLQFLIQYYNGEERAKGNILERFSAQQFPDLHSELNLSSLELGDSALYFCASSVETGREKLIFGSGTQLSVL.

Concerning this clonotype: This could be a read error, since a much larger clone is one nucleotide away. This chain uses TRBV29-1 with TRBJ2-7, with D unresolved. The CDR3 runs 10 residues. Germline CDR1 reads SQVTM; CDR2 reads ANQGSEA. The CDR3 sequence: CCVLDYEQYF. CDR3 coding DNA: TGCTGCGTGCTCGACTACGAGCAGTACTTC.

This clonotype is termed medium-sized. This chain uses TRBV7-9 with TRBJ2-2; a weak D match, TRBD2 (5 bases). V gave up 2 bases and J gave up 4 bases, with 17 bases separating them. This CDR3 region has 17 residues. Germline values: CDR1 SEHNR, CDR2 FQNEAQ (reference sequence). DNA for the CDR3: TGTGCCAGCAGCTTACTGGACTTACCTGCCCTCACCGGGGAGCTGTTTTTT. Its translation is CASSLLDLPALTGELFF.

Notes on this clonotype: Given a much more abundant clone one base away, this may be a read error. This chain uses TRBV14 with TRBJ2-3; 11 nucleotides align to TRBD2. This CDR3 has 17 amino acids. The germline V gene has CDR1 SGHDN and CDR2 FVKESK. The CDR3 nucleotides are TGTGCCAGCAGTCATCCAAAACTAGCGGGAGTCGCAGATACGCGGTATTTT. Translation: CASSHPKLAGVADTRYF.

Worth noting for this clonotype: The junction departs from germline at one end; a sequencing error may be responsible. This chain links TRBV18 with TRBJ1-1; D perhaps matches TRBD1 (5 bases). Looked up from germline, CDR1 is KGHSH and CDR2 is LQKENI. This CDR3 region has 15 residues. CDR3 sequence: CASSTPSLRATEAFF. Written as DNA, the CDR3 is TGTGCCAGCTCAACACCGTCGCTCAGGGCCACTGAAGCATTCTTT.

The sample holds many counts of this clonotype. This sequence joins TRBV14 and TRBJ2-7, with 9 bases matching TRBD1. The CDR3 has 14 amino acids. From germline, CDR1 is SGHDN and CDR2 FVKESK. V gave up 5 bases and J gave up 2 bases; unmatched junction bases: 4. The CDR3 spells CASSAGTGTYEQYF. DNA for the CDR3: TGTGCCAGCAGCGCCGGGACAGGGACCTACGAGCAGTACTTC.

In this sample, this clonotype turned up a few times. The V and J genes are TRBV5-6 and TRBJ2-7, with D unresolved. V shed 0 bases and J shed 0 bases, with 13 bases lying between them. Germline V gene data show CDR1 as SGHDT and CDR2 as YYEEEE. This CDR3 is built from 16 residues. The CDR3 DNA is TGTGCCAGCAGCTTGGTCTATCCCAGGAGCTCCTACGAGCAGTACTTC. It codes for CASSLVYPRSSYEQYF.

In DNA, the CDR3 is TGTGCCAGCAGTTTCGACGGCTCCGGAGATACGCAGTATTTT. Translation: CASSFDGSGDTQYF. The V call is TRBV6-2 or TRBV6-3, the J call TRBJ2-3, with D hard to call. In germline, CDR1 is MNHEY, CDR2 SVGEGT. V was trimmed by 4 bases and J by 5 bases, leaving 13 bases between them. The CDR3 consists of 14 residues.

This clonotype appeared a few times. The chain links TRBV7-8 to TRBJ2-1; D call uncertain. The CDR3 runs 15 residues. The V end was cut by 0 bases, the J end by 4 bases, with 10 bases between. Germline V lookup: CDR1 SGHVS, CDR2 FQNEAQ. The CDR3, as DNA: TGTGCCAGCAGCTTAGCGCCCAGTGAGTACAATGAGCAGTTCTTC. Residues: CASSLAPSEYNEQFF.

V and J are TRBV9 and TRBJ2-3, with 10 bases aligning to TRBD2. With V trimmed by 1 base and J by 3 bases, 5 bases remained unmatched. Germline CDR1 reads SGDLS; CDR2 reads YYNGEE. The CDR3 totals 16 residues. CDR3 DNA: TGTGCCAGCAGCGTAATAGCGGGAGGTCCTACAGATACGCAGTATTTT. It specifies CASSVIAGGPTDTQYF.

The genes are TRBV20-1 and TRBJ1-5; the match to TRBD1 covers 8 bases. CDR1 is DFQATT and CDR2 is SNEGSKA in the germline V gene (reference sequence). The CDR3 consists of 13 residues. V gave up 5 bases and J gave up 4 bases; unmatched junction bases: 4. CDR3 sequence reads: CSAVTGGNQPQHF. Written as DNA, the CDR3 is TGCAGTGCTGTTACAGGGGGTAATCAGCCCCAGCATTTT.

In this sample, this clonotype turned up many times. The CDR3 here is CASSYLRNGELFF. The CDR3 DNA reads TGTGCCAGCAGTTATCTACGGAACGGGGAGCTGTTTTTT. The gene calls are TRBV6-2 or TRBV6-3 and TRBJ2-2; D is unresolved. Trimming removed 3 bases from V and 7 bases from J, with 9 bases in between. Per germline, CDR1 MNHEY and CDR2 SVGEGT. The length of the CDR3 is 13 residues.

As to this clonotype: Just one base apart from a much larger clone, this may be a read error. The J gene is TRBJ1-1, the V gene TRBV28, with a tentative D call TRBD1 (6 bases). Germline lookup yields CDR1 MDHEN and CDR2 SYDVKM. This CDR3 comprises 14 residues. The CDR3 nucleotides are TGTGCCAGCAGACCTACAGGGCCTCAGCTCGAAGCTTCCTTT. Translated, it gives CASRPTGPQLEASF.

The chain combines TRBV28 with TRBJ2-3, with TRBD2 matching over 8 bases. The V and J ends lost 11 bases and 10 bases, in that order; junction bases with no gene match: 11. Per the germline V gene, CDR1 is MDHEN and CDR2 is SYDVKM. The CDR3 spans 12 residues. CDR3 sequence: CAGSGNWNSQYF. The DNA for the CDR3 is TGTGCCGGTAGCGGGAACTGGAATTCGCAGTATTTT. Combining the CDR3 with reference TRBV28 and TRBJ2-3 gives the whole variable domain DVKVTQSSRYLVKRTGEKVFLECVQDMDHENMFWYRQDPGLGLRLIYFSYDVKMKEKGDIPEGYSVSREKKERFSLILESASTNQTSMYLCAGSGNWNSQYFGPGTRLTVL.

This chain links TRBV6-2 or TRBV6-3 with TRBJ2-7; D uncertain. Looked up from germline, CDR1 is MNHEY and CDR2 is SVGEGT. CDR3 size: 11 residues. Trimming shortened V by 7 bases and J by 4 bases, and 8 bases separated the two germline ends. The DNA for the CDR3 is TGTGCCAGCAACAAGGGTTACGAGCAGTACTTC. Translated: CASNKGYEQYF.

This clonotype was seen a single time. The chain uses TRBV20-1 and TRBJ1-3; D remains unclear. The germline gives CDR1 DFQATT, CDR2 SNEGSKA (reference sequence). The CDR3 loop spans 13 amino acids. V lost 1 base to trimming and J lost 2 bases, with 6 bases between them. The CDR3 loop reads CSARVPTGNTIYF. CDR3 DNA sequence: TGCAGTGCTAGAGTCCCGACTGGAAACACCATATATTTT.

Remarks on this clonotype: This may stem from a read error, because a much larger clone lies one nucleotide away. The CDR3 region is CASSSLRGKSSYEQYF. The CDR3 nucleotides read TGTGCCAGCAGTTCCCTCCGCGGGAAAAGCTCCTACGAGCAGTACTTC. This chain links TRBV28 with TRBJ2-7, with TRBD2 as a possible D gene (6 bases). The CDR3 is 16 amino acids. Looked up from germline, CDR1 is MDHEN and CDR2 is SYDVKM. Trimming stripped 4 bases from V and 0 bases from J, with 16 bases between.

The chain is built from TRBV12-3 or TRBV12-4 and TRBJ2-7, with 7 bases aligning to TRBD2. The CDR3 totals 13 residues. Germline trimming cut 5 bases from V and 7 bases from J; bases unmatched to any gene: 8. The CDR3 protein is CASSRGGGSEQYF. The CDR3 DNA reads TGTGCCAGCAGTCGGGGTGGCGGGAGTGAGCAGTACTTC.

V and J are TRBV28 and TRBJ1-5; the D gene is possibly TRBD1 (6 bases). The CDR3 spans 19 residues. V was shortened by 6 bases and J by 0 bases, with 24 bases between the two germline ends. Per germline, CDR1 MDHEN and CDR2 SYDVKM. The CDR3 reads CASRPSGQSLGCSNQPQHF. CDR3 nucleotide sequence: TGTGCCAGCAGGCCTTCTGGACAGTCCTTAGGGTGTAGCAATCAGCCCCAGCATTTT.

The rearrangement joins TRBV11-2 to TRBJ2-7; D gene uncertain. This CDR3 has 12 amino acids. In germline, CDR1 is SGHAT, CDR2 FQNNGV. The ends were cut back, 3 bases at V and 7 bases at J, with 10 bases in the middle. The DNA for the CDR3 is TGTGCCAGCAGCTTTTCGTGGAAGGAGCAGTACTTC. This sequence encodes CASSFSWKEQYF.

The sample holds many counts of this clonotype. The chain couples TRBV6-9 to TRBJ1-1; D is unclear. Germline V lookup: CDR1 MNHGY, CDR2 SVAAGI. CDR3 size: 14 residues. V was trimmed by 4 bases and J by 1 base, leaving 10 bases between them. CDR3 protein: CASSSNGPNTEAFF. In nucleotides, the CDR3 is TGTGCCAGCAGTTCGAACGGCCCGAACACTGAAGCTTTCTTT.

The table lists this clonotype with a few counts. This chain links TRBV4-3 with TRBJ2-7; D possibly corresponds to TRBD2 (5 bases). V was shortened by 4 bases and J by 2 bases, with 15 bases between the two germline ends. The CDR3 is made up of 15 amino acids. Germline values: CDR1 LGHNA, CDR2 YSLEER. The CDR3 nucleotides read TGCGCCAGCAGCCCCAATGCTCTAGCAGCCTACGAGCAGTACTTC. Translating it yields CASSPNALAAYEQYF.

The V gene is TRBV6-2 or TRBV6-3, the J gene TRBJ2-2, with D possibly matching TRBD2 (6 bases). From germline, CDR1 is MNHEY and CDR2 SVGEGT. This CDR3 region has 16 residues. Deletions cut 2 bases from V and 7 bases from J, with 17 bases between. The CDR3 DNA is TGTGCCAGCAGTTACAAGATCCGGGGGTGGAACGGGGAGCTGTTTTTT. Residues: CASSYKIRGWNGELFF.

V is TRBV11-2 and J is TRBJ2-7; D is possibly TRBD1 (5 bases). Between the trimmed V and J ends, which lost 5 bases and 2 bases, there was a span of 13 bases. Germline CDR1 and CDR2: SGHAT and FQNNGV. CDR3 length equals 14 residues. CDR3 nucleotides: TGTGCCAGCAGCCCCCCGACAGAAGCCTACGAGCAGTACTTC. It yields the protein CASSPPTEAYEQYF.

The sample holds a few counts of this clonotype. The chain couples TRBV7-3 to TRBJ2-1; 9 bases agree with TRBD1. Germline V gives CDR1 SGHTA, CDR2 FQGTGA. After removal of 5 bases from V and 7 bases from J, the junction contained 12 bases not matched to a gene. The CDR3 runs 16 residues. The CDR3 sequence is CASSPIPAGQGNEQFF. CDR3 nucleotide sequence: TGTGCCAGCAGCCCCATACCCGCTGGACAGGGGAATGAGCAGTTCTTC.

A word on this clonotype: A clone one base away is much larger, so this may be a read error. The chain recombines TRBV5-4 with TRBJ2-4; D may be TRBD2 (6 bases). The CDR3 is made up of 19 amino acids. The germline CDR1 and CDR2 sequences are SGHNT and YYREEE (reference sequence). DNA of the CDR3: TGTGCCAGCAGCTTGATAGGTGCGGGGACCTCGAGGGCCATTCACATTCTGTACTTC. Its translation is CASSLIGAGTSRAIHILYF.

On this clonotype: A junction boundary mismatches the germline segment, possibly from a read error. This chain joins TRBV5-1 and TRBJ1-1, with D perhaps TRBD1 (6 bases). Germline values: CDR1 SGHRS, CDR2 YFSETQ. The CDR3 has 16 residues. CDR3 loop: CASSLGWGGKNAEAFF. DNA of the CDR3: TGCGCCAGCAGCTTGGGATGGGGGGGCAAGAACGCTGAAGCTTTCTTT.

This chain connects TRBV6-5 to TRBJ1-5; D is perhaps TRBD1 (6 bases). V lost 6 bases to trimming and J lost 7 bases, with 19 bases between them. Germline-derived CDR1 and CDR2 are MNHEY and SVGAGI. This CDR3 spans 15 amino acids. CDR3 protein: CASRALQGRKQPQHF. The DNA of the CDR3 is TGTGCCAGCAGGGCCCTCCAGGGGAGGAAGCAGCCCCAGCATTTT.

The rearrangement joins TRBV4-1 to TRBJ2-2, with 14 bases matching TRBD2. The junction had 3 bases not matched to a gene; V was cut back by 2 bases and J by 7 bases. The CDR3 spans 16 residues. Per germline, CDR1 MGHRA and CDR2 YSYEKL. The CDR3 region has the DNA TGCGCCAGCAGCCAATCGGGACTAGCGGGAGTCGGGGAGCTGTTTTTT. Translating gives CASSQSGLAGVGELFF.

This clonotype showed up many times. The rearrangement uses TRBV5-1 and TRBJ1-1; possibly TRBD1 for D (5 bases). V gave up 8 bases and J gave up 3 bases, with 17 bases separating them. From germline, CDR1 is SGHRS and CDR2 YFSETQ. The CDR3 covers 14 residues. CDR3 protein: CASMRGLDDTEAFF. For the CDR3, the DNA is TGCGCCAGTATGAGGGGACTTGATGACACTGAAGCTTTCTTT.